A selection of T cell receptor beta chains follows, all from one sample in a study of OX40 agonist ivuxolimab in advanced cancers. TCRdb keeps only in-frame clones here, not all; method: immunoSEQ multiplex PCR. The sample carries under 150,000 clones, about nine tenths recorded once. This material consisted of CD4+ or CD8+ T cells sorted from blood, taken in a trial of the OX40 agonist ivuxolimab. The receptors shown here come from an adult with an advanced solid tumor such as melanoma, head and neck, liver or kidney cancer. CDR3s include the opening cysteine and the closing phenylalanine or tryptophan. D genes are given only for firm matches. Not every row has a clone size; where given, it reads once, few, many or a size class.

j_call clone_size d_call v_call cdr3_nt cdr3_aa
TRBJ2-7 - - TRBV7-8 TGTGCCAGCAGCCCGGAGACTTGGGGCAGCTCCTACGAGCAGTACTTC CASSPETWGSSYEQYF
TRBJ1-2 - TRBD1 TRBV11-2 TGTGCCAGCAGCCGAAAAAATTCCCCGGGACAGGGGGCCGGTGGCTACACCTTC CASSRKNSPGQGAGGYTF
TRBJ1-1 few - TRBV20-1 TGCAGTGCTCTGTCTGGGGGTCGGGCTTTCTTT CSALSGGRAFF
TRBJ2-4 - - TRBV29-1 TGCAGCGTTGAAGAGGGCGGTACCAAAAACATTCAGTACTTC CSVEEGGTKNIQYF
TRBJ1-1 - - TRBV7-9 TGTGCCAGCAGAATTGACCGGGGGTTTGGCACTGAAGCTTTCTTT CASRIDRGFGTEAFF
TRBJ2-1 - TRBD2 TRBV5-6 TGTGCCAGCACCTCTACTAGCGGGAGTAAGTATGAGCAGTTCTTC CASTSTSGSKYEQFF
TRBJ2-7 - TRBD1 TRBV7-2 TGTGCCAGCAGCCGGGCGGGACAGGGACACTACGAGCAGTACTTC CASSRAGQGHYEQYF
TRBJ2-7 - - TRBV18 TGTGCCAGCTCACCAAGAGCGGACTACGAGCAGTACTTC CASSPRADYEQYF
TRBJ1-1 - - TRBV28 TGTGCCAGCAGTTTTATCACCACTGAAGCTTTCTTT CASSFITTEAFF
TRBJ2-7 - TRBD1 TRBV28 TGTGCCAGCAGTCCCTATCCCGGGACAGGGGTGTACGAGCAGTACTTC CASSPYPGTGVYEQYF
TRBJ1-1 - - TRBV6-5 TGTGCCAGCAGTTACTCTGGGCAGAGAAACACTGAAGCTTTCTTT CASSYSGQRNTEAFF
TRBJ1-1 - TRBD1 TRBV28 TGTGCCAGCAGTCTGGGGACAGACCCTCGGTACACTGAAGCTTTCTTT CASSLGTDPRYTEAFF
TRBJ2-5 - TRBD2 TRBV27 TGTGCCAGCAGTTTATGGGGACTAGCGGGAGGGGAAGAGACCCAGTACTTC CASSLWGLAGGEETQYF
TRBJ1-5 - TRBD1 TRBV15 TGTGCCACCAGCAGAGCCCGCCTGGGACAGGGCAACAATCAGCCCCAGCATTTT CATSRARLGQGNNQPQHF
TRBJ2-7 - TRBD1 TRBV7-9 TGTGCCAGCAGCTCCCGCCCAAGGACAGGGAGCTACGAGCAGTACTTC CASSSRPRTGSYEQYF
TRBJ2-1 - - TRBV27 TGTGCCAGCAGTAAGGGGGGCTCCTACAATGAGCAGTTCTTC CASSKGGSYNEQFF
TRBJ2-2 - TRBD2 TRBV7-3 TGTGCCAGCAGAAAAGGCGACAGCGGGAGTACCGGGGAGCTGTTTTTT CASRKGDSGSTGELFF
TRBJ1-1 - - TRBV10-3 TGTGCCGGGGGGACGGAGGTCACTGAAGCTTTCTTT CAGGTEVTEAFF
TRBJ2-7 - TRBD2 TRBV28 TGTGCCAGCAGCCTCGGGGGGATAGACTACGAGCAGTACTTC CASSLGGIDYEQYF
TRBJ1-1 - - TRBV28 TGTGCCAGCAGTTTCGCCCCGCCTCGGAAGACTGAAGCTTTCTTT CASSFAPPRKTEAFF
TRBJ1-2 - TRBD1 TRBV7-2 TGTGCCAGCACCGTAGATTCGGACAGGATTGAAGGCTACACCTTC CASTVDSDRIEGYTF
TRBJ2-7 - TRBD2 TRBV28 TGTGCCAGCAGTCTCTTAGGGACTAGCGGCTCCTACGAGCAGTACTTC CASSLLGTSGSYEQYF
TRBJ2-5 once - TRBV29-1 TGCAGCGCCCACCAGAACTTCCAAGAGACCCAGTACTTC CSAHQNFQETQYF
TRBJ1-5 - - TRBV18 TGTGCCAGCTCACCACCAAACGGTCAGCCCCAGCATTTT CASSPPNGQPQHF
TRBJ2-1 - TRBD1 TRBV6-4 TGTGCCAGCAGTGCCTCCCCGGGACAGGGAGGCAATGAGCAGTTCTTC CASSASPGQGGNEQFF
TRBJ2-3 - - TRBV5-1 TGCGCCAGCAGCTTGTTATCAGGGACAGATACGCAGTATTTT CASSLLSGTDTQYF
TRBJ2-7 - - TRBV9 TGTGCCAGCAGCCCCCCCAAACAGGTGGGTGGGGAGCAGTACTTC CASSPPKQVGGEQYF
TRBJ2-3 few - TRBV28 TGTGCCAGCAGTTCCCACGGAAGGGGGTTCACAGATACGCAGTATTTT CASSSHGRGFTDTQYF
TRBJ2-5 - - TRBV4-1 TGCGCCAGCAGCCAAGAGGCTGGGACCTGGGAGACCCAGTACTTC CASSQEAGTWETQYF
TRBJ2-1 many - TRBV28 TGTGCCGCGAGGGGGGGTTCCTACAATGAGCAGTTCTTC CAARGGSYNEQFF
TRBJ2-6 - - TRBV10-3 TGTGCCATCAGTGAGGGGTCGTCTGGGGCCAACGTCCTGACTTTC CAISEGSSGANVLTF